These 10 T cell receptor beta chains originate from one sample sequenced in a study of T cell repertoires in cytomegalovirus infection. Each CDR3 protein gets one entry after TCRdb re-called the reads with MiXCR. The sample consists of fewer than 900,000 distinct CDR3 sequences, about 27% of them appearing once. These receptors' antigens are unknown. The source material was cultured CD8+ T cells from PBMCs, sampled from culture after CMV antigen stimulation. The receptors here all came from a human donor in good health (CMV status not recorded). Some clones in this sample may be carry-over from other donors' samples.

The chain carries TRBV27 and TRBJ2-3, with D unresolved. Trimming stripped 3 bases from V and 1 base from J, with 8 bases between. CDR3 size: 14 residues. Germline CDR1 and CDR2: MNHEY and SMNVEV (reference sequence). The CDR3 sequence: CASSFLTGTDTQYF. The CDR3 DNA is TGTGCCAGCAGTTTCTTGACGGGCACAGATACGCAGTATTTT.

The rearrangement uses TRBV12-3 or TRBV12-4 and TRBJ2-7; no definite D call. The CDR3 is 12 residues long. The V end was cut by 3 bases, the J end by 3 bases, with 6 bases between. CDR3 in DNA: TGTGCCAGCAGTTTCAACTACTACGAGCAGTACTTC. Protein: CASSFNYYEQYF.

The chain employs TRBV6-2 or TRBV6-3 and TRBJ1-5; D gene unclear. The V gene lost 7 bases and the J gene lost 6 bases, with 16 bases spanning the gap. The CDR3 consists of 14 residues. Germline lookup yields CDR1 MNHEY and CDR2 SVGEGT. DNA for the CDR3: TGTGCCAGCAAAGTCGGCAGTTCAGGTCAGCCCCAGCATTTT. Protein: CASKVGSSGQPQHF.

The DNA of the CDR3 is TGTGCCAGCAGCGTCGGGACCGTGAGCTCCTACGAGCAGTACTTC. Amino acids: CASSVGTVSSYEQYF. The V and J genes are TRBV5-4 and TRBJ2-7; D possibly uses TRBD1 or TRBD2 (5 bases each). The CDR3 runs 15 residues. Looked up from germline, CDR1 is SGHNT and CDR2 is YYREEE (reference sequence). V was pared by 4 bases and J by 0 bases, with 14 bases between.

The V and J genes are TRBV4-1 and TRBJ1-2; D remains unclear. Germline V gene sequence: CDR1 MGHRA, CDR2 YSYEKL. CDR3 length: 17 amino acids. The V and J ends lost 3 bases and 5 bases respectively, with 22 bases between them. For the CDR3, the DNA is TGCGCCAGCAGCCACGACCTTCCCTGGGCGGTATTGTATGGCTACACCTTC. Its translation: CASSHDLPWAVLYGYTF.

The V and J genes are TRBV15 and TRBJ2-7; D is uncertain. CDR3 size: 15 residues. In germline, CDR1 is LNHNV, CDR2 YYDKDF (reference sequence). The V gene lost 0 bases and the J gene lost 6 bases, with 15 bases spanning the gap. CDR3 in amino acids: CATSRDSNLAGEQYV. In DNA form, the CDR3 reads TGTGCCACCAGCAGAGATTCAAATTTGGCAGGCGAGCAGTACGTC.

This clonotype was observed at least ten times. J is TRBJ2-5 and V is TRBV7-2, with 10 positions matching TRBD2. The germline CDR1 and CDR2 sequences are SGHTA and FQGNSA. V lost 5 bases to trimming and J lost 1 base; unmatched junction nucleotides: 4. This CDR3 is 15 amino acids long. In DNA, the CDR3 is TGTGCCAGCAGCCCTAGCGGGGGTATCCAAGAGACCCAGTACTTC. Protein sequence: CASSPSGGIQETQYF.

This clonotype was seen a few times. The chain recombines TRBV29-1 with TRBJ1-1, with a possible D match to TRBD1 (5 bases). The germline CDR1 and CDR2 sequences are SQVTM and ANQGSEA. V gave up 7 bases and J gave up 3 bases, with 15 bases separating them. The CDR3 has 13 amino acids. DNA of the CDR3: TGCAGCGCCCTCCCACCACAGGACACTGAAGCTTTCTTT. Its protein is CSALPPQDTEAFF.

The chain links TRBV7-9 to TRBJ2-3; TRBD2 agrees at 13 bases. Germline V gives CDR1 SEHNR, CDR2 FQNEAQ (reference sequence). Germline trimming cut 4 bases from V and 5 bases from J; bases unmatched to any gene: 6. There are 16 residues in the CDR3. CDR3 DNA sequence: TGTGCCAGCAGCTCTTCCGGGACTAGCGGGGTAGATACGCAGTATTTT. It encodes CASSSSGTSGVDTQYF.

This clonotype was seen once. Just one base apart from a much larger clone, this may be a read error. V is TRBV7-3 and J is TRBJ2-1; D is perhaps TRBD1 or TRBD2 (6 bases each). This CDR3 spans 16 amino acids. Germline V gene sequence: CDR1 SGHTA, CDR2 FQGTGA. CDR3 nucleotides: TGTGCCAGCAGATTAATGGGGGGCCAGGCCTACAATGAGCAGTTCTTC. Its translation: CASRLMGGQAYNEQFF.